The clone carrying this TCR beta chain was picked up a small number of times. Its target is unknown. The record originates from a study of T cell repertoires in cytomegalovirus infection. Regarding the study as a whole: Dominating the ex vivo response were HLA-C-restricted CMV-specific TCR beta clonotypes.

Looked up from germline, CDR1 is LGHNT and CDR2 is FRNRAP. V was shortened by 4 bases and J by 7 bases, with 9 bases between the two germline ends. The CDR3 is 12 residues long. One entry per CDR3 protein, called by TCRdb with MiXCR from the reads. The data hold roughly 500,000 distinct CDR3 sequences, with approximately 10% observed a single time. The specimen sequenced was PBMCs. V and J are TRBV12-5 and TRBJ2-3, with D tentatively TRBD1 (5 bases). The sequence was collected from a human donor in good health (CMV status not recorded). Some clones in this sample may be carry-over from other donors' samples. CDR3 loop: CASGSTANTQYF. The CDR3 DNA follows: TGTGCTAGTGGTTCGACAGCAAATACGCAGTATTTT.